A single sample is the source of the 32 T cell receptor beta chains below, sequenced in a study of regulatory T cells in long-lasting Graves disease. According to the study, TCR beta libraries were built with iRepertoire HTBI primers and CDR3-region Arm-PCR. TCRdb ran MiXCR on the multiplex PCR reads and lists one entry per CDR3 protein. The data contain over 650,000 distinct CDR3 sequences, about 30% of them singletons. The sample's time point: persistent/refractory GD, antithyroid drugs over 5 years with positive TRAb. Making the TCR library involved RNA that had been extracted from PBMCs. The source material was peripheral blood mononuclear cells (PBMCs), sampled when the disease was refractory, from a patient treated with antithyroid drugs. The origin of the receptors is a female donor with Graves disease.

The chain recombines TRBV29-1 with TRBJ1-1; D possibly corresponds to TRBD1 (5 bases). CDR3 length: 13 residues. Looked up from germline, CDR1 is SQVTM and CDR2 is ANQGSEA. Trimming cost V 2 bases and J 1 base, with 8 bases left between them. Here the CDR3 reads CSVEPGPNTEAFF. CDR3 coding DNA: TGCAGCGTTGAACCGGGGCCGAACACTGAAGCTTTCTTT.

This clonotype was seen once. V usage is TRBV30 and J usage is TRBJ1-3; no reliable D call. CDR3 length equals 14 residues. The V end was cut by 3 bases, the J end by 0 bases, with 9 bases between. Germline CDR1 and CDR2: GTSNPN and SVGIG (reference sequence). DNA of the CDR3: TGTGCCTGGAGCCCAGGCTACTCTGGAAACACCATATATTTT. It codes for CAWSPGYSGNTIYF.

With respect to this clonotype: It may be a read error: a sequence one base away is much more abundant. The conserved final phenylalanine or tryptophan is absent from the CDR3, which likely points to a read error. The chain carries TRBV12-3 or TRBV12-4 and TRBJ1-1; unclear D gene. V was trimmed by 3 bases and J by 11 bases, leaving 10 bases between them. The CDR3 spans 11 residues. Here the CDR3 DNA reads TGTGCCAGCAGTTTTACGGAGTCGGCTTTCCTT. Translating it yields CASSFTESAFL.

This clonotype turned up a few times. This chain's CDR3 is CASSSPRLASSYEQYF. CDR3 DNA sequence: TGTGCCAGCAGTTCCCCCCGTCTAGCGTCAAGCTACGAGCAGTACTTC. The gene calls are TRBV12-3 or TRBV12-4 and TRBJ2-7, with a possible D match to TRBD2 (6 bases). The CDR3 loop spans 16 amino acids. Deletions cut 4 bases from V and 3 bases from J, with 19 bases between.

In this sample, this clonotype turned up a few times. The genes are TRBV12-3 or TRBV12-4 and TRBJ1-1, with a tentative D call TRBD1 (6 bases). The V end lost 5 bases, the J end lost 1 base, and 17 bases lay between the germline ends. The CDR3 loop spans 16 amino acids. In DNA form, the CDR3 reads TGTGCCAGCAGTCCCCTGGGGGCCGCATGGAACACTGAAGCTTTCTTT. Translation: CASSPLGAAWNTEAFF.

This sequence joins TRBV6-1 and TRBJ1-2; D is possibly TRBD1 (5 bases). Germline CDR1 and CDR2: MNHNS and SASEGT. CDR3 length: 13 amino acids. V was shortened by 1 base and J by 5 bases, with 8 bases between the two germline ends. CDR3 protein: CASSEGTKYGYTF. CDR3 nucleotides: TGTGCCAGCAGTGAAGGGACAAAGTATGGCTACACCTTC.

J is TRBJ1-1 and V is TRBV5-6, with D maybe TRBD1 (5 bases). V was pared by 3 bases and J by 10 bases, with 19 bases between. This CDR3 spans 14 amino acids. Per germline, CDR1 SGHDT and CDR2 YYEEEE. CDR3 loop: CASSSRGRGKGAFF. CDR3 nucleotides: TGTGCCAGCAGCTCAAGGGGCCGAGGCAAAGGAGCTTTCTTT.

The table lists this clonotype with a few counts. The chain couples TRBV9 to TRBJ1-1; 7 bases line up with TRBD1. CDR3 length equals 15 residues. After removal of 3 bases from V and 7 bases from J, the junction contained 12 bases not matched to a gene. In germline, CDR1 is SGDLS, CDR2 YYNGEE. The CDR3 DNA is TGTGCCAGCAGCGCAACCGGGACAGCTTACGGTGAAGCTTTCTTT. Protein: CASSATGTAYGEAFF.

Points on this clonotype: A junction end diverges from the germline sequence, so it may reflect a read error. Written as DNA, the CDR3 is TGTGCCGGCAGCTCCTGGAAGGAAAATCCGGCCCCAGTCTATGGCTACACCTTC. Residues: CAGSSWKENPAPVYGYTF. The V gene is TRBV5-6, the J gene TRBJ1-2; D gene unclear. The germline gives CDR1 SGHDT, CDR2 YYEEEE. The CDR3 loop spans 18 amino acids. The complete variable domain, with remaining parts taken from reference TRBV5-6 and TRBJ1-2, reads DAGVTQSPTHLIKTRGQQVTLRCSPKSGHDTVSWYQQALGQGPQFIFQYYEEEERQRGNFPDRFSGHQFPNYSSELNVNALLLGDSALYLCAGSSWKENPAPVYGYTFGSGTRLTVV.

V usage is TRBV11-2 and J usage is TRBJ2-7; 9 bases fit TRBD2. Germline V gene lookup returns CDR1 SGHAT and CDR2 FQNNGV. Trimming cost V 5 bases and J 2 bases; bases outside gene matches: 10. This CDR3 comprises 16 residues. In nucleotides, the CDR3 is TGTGCCAGCAGCACCAAATCGACTAGCGGTACCTACGAGCAGTACTTC. Translated, it gives CASSTKSTSGTYEQYF.

The chain has TRBV29-1 and TRBJ1-5; TRBD1 matches at 7 bases. Trimming at V came to 7 bases and at J to 4 bases, leaving 13 bases not matched to a gene. This CDR3 spans 15 amino acids. From germline, CDR1 is SQVTM and CDR2 ANQGSEA. CDR3 residues: CSATIPGQPNQPQHF. CDR3 sequence (DNA): TGCAGCGCCACTATACCGGGACAGCCTAATCAGCCCCAGCATTTT.

V is TRBV19 and J is TRBJ2-7; 7 nucleotides agree with TRBD1. CDR3 length: 17 amino acids. V trimming: 10 bases; J trimming: 3 bases; junction bases outside the gene matches: 21. CDR1 is LNHDA and CDR2 is SQIVND in the germline V gene (reference sequence). CDR3 in DNA: TGTGCCACCGCACCAATTGCCGGAACCGGGACAGACTACGAGCAGTACTTC. The encoded protein is CATAPIAGTGTDYEQYF.

This clonotype has more than one count but fewer than ten. J is TRBJ2-5 and V is TRBV15; possible D gene TRBD1, 7 bases. The CDR3 is made up of 17 amino acids. V was cut by 0 bases and J by 3 bases, with 17 bases left in between. The germline gives CDR1 LNHNV, CDR2 YYDKDF (reference sequence). CDR3 in amino acids: CATSRDSQGGIKETQYF. In nucleotides, the CDR3 is TGTGCCACCAGCAGAGATTCGCAGGGGGGAATCAAAGAGACCCAGTACTTC.

This clonotype was counted at least ten times. The chain is built from TRBV2 and TRBJ2-5; a possible D gene is TRBD2 (6 bases). The CDR3 length is 13 residues. The V gene's germline CDR1 is SNHLY and CDR2 FYNNEI. V gave up 6 bases and J gave up 5 bases, with 13 bases separating them. The DNA for the CDR3 is TGTGCCAGCAGCAGGGACTCCATGGAGACCCAGTACTTC. This encodes CASSRDSMETQYF.

The chain recombines TRBV6-1 with TRBJ2-2, with 8 bases that match TRBD2. There are 16 residues in the CDR3. Germline CDR1 and CDR2: MNHNS and SASEGT. V shed 5 bases, J shed 4 bases, and the junction held 9 bases outside the gene matches. The CDR3 loop reads CASSPRGGMGTGELFF. The CDR3 coding sequence is TGTGCCAGCAGTCCTCGGGGGGGGATGGGCACCGGGGAGCTGTTTTTT.

The chain links TRBV12-3 or TRBV12-4 to TRBJ2-7; 11 bases are a match to TRBD1. The J segment lost 4 bases and the V segment lost 6 bases, leaving 8 bases of the junction unmatched. The CDR3 sequence is 15 residues long. The CDR3 DNA is TGTGCCAGCAGAACTTCCGGGACAGGGGGGTACGAGCAGTACTTC. This sequence encodes CASRTSGTGGYEQYF.

This clonotype was picked up a small number of times. The chain is built from TRBV30 and TRBJ2-7; weak D call: TRBD1 (5 bases). V was pared by 3 bases and J by 5 bases, with 11 bases between. Germline V lookup: CDR1 GTSNPN, CDR2 SVGIG (reference sequence). The CDR3 length is 12 residues. The CDR3 protein is CAWSSMGHEQYF. Written as DNA, the CDR3 is TGTGCCTGGAGCTCCATGGGGCACGAGCAGTACTTC.

This clonotype occurred many times. The chain couples TRBV27 to TRBJ1-1; TRBD1 aligns across 7 bases. Germline V gene lookup returns CDR1 MNHEY and CDR2 SMNVEV (reference sequence). V dropped 2 bases and J dropped 2; count of bases not matched to a gene: 2. The length of the CDR3 is 14 residues. Written as DNA, the CDR3 is TGTGCCAGCAGTTTAATAGGGGGCAACACTGAAGCTTTCTTT. Protein sequence: CASSLIGGNTEAFF.

This clonotype was seen many times. The chain employs TRBV18 and TRBJ1-4; 9 positions agree with TRBD1. This CDR3 is built from 14 residues. CDR1 and CDR2 from the germline V gene are KGHSH and LQKENI. The V gene end was trimmed by 0 bases and the J gene end by 8 bases; junction bases not matched to a gene: 1. The CDR3 region is CASSPPGQGEKLFF. The DNA for the CDR3 is TGTGCCAGCTCACCACCGGGACAGGGAGAAAAACTGTTTTTT.

This clonotype was detected a few times. The chain uses TRBV6-5 and TRBJ1-6; 7 bases match TRBD1. This CDR3 is built from 17 residues. Unmatched junction bases numbered 12, after V lost 2 bases and J lost 8 bases. CDR1 is MNHEY, CDR2 SVGAGI, per germline. The CDR3 protein is CASSYGPGQSADSPLHF. Written as DNA, the CDR3 is TGTGCCAGCAGTTACGGACCGGGACAGTCGGCAGATTCACCCCTCCACTTT.

As regards this clonotype: This may come from a read error, since a much larger clone is one base off. The genes are TRBV12-3 or TRBV12-4 and TRBJ1-2; D is possibly TRBD1 (5 bases). The CDR3 contains 15 residues. The ends were cut back, 7 bases at V and 0 bases at J, with 15 bases in the middle. CDR3 nucleotide sequence: TGTGCCAGCAATTTTGGGGCAGGCCCTAACTATGGCTACACCTTC. It is translated as CASNFGAGPNYGYTF.

V usage is TRBV27 and J usage is TRBJ2-2, with D tentatively TRBD1 (6 bases). The CDR3 spans 13 residues. The V and J ends lost 10 bases and 4 bases respectively, with 13 bases between them. Germline V gene data show CDR1 as MNHEY and CDR2 as SMNVEV (reference sequence). The CDR3 loop is CATVHRVTGELFF. The CDR3 DNA reads TGTGCCACCGTCCACAGGGTCACCGGGGAGCTGTTTTTT.

The chain couples TRBV20-1 to TRBJ2-7, with 9 bases aligning to TRBD1. The CDR3 covers 17 residues. The germline V gene has CDR1 DFQATT and CDR2 SNEGSKA (reference sequence). V lost 3 bases to trimming and J lost 4 bases; unmatched junction nucleotides: 16. The CDR3 DNA follows: TGCAGTGCTAGGCCACAGGGGGCTGGAGCGGGAAAATACGAGCAGTACTTC. Residues: CSARPQGAGAGKYEQYF.

This clonotype was picked up a small number of times. This rearrangement joins TRBV7-2 to TRBJ2-2; 10 bases are a match to TRBD2. With V trimmed by 1 base and J by 4 bases, 3 bases remained unmatched. Germline-derived CDR1 and CDR2 are SGHTA and FQGNSA. CDR3 length: 16 amino acids. As DNA, the CDR3 is TGTGCCAGCAGCTTAGAACTAGCGGGAAGCACCGGGGAGCTGTTTTTT. It codes for CASSLELAGSTGELFF.

The rearrangement links TRBV28 to TRBJ1-3; no clear D gene. Germline V gives CDR1 MDHEN, CDR2 SYDVKM. V was shortened by 2 bases and J by 0 bases, with 14 bases between the two germline ends. The CDR3 length is 17 residues. The CDR3, as DNA: TGTGCCAGCAGTTTACCCCCTACGGATCTCTCTGGAAACACCATATATTTT. Protein: CASSLPPTDLSGNTIYF.

V is TRBV19 and J is TRBJ1-4, with 9 nucleotides matching TRBD1. The CDR3 sequence is 17 residues long. In germline, CDR1 is LNHDA, CDR2 SQIVND (reference sequence). With V trimmed by 7 bases and J by 1 base, 10 bases remained unmatched. This chain's CDR3 is CASTNTGTGITNEKLFF. As DNA, the CDR3 is TGTGCCAGTACCAACACCGGGACAGGGATAACTAATGAAAAACTGTTTTTT.

The chain joins TRBV3-1 to TRBJ2-1; TRBD2 matches at 9 bases. V trimming: 1 base; J trimming: 2 bases; junction bases outside the gene matches: 9. The germline V gene has CDR1 LGHDT and CDR2 YNNKEL (reference sequence). The CDR3 spans 18 residues. In nucleotides, the CDR3 is TGTGCCAGCAGCCAAGGGGCGGGAGGGTCGGCGGCCTACAATGAGCAGTTCTTC. Its translation: CASSQGAGGSAAYNEQFF.

The rearrangement joins TRBV19 to TRBJ1-5, with 8 positions matching TRBD1. Per germline, CDR1 LNHDA and CDR2 SQIVND (reference sequence). V trimming: 7 bases; J trimming: 6 bases; junction bases outside the gene matches: 11. The CDR3 consists of 15 residues. CDR3 coding DNA: TGTGCCAGTATCCCGACCGCCAGGGGGCGTCAGCCCCAGCATTTT. Amino acids: CASIPTARGRQPQHF.

This clonotype was recorded a few times. The chain combines TRBV6-5 with TRBJ1-1; maybe TRBD1 (6 bases). The V gene's germline CDR1 is MNHEY and CDR2 SVGAGI. The CDR3 contains 17 residues. V was pared by 4 bases and J by 0 bases, with 18 bases between. CDR3 sequence reads: CASSSLDFRGMNTEAFF. As DNA, the CDR3 is TGTGCCAGCAGTTCGCTTGACTTCAGGGGAATGAACACTGAAGCTTTCTTT.

V is TRBV30 and J is TRBJ1-3; TRBD1 aligns across 8 bases. This CDR3 is built from 12 residues. Per germline, CDR1 GTSNPN and CDR2 SVGIG (reference sequence). The CDR3 nucleotides are TGTGCGCAGGGGGCTAGAGGAAACACCATATATTTT. This sequence encodes CAQGARGNTIYF.

The chain uses TRBV28 and TRBJ2-7, with 7 bases that match TRBD2. With V trimmed by 11 bases and J by 4 bases, 2 bases remained unmatched. Germline V gene sequence: CDR1 MDHEN, CDR2 SYDVKM. This CDR3 has 10 residues. The CDR3: CAHGRYEQYF. CDR3 coding DNA: TGTGCCCACGGGAGGTACGAGCAGTACTTC.

This clonotype was observed a few times. The J gene is TRBJ1-4, the V gene TRBV30; possible D gene TRBD1, 5 bases. This CDR3 contains 16 residues. V was trimmed by 3 bases and J by 0 bases, leaving 14 bases between them. Germline CDR1 and CDR2: GTSNPN and SVGIG (reference sequence). For the CDR3, the DNA is TGTGCCTGGAGCGCCGGGGGGTCTCCAACTAATGAAAAACTGTTTTTT. It is translated as CAWSAGGSPTNEKLFF.